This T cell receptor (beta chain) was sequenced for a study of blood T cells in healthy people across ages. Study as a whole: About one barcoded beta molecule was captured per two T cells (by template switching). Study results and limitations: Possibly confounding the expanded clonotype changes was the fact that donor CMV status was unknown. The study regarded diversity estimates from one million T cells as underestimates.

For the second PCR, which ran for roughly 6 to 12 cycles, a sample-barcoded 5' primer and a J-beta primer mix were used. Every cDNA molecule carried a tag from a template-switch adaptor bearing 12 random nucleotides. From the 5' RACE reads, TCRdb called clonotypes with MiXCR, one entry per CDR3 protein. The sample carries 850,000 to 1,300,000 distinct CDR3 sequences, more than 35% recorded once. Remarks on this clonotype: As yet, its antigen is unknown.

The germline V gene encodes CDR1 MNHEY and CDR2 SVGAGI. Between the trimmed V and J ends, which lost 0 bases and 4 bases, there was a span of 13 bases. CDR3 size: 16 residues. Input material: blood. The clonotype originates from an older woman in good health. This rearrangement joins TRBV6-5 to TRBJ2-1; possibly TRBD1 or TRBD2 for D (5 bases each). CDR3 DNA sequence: TGTGCCAGCAGTTACTCTCCGGGACGGACGTACAATGAGCAGTTCTTC. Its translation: CASSYSPGRTYNEQFF.